A single TCR beta chain is shown here with its context. Its antigen is not known. This specimen belongs to a study of metastatic and nonmetastatic thyroid tumors. Study-level information: Repertoires were compared across blood and tumor or nodule tissue from malignant and benign thyroid patients.

Study observations and caveats: Malignant thyroid tumors reportedly exceeded benign nodules significantly in TCR beta diversity, with the difference appearing in blood and tumor.

Prior to thyroid surgery, none of the patients had received any treatment. This CDR3 region has 16 residues. Germline V gives CDR1 SGHRS, CDR2 YFSETQ. J gave up 6 bases and V 4 bases, and 11 bases lay outside the gene matches. Original processing notes: The study took CDR3 differences across clinicopathological groups and made a distant-metastasis classifier for papillary thyroid cancer from them. With MiXCR, TCRdb called clones anew from the PCR reads. The V and J calls shown here were made by TCRdb, not taken from the authors' results. The table has 15,000 to 20,000 clones, around 36% seen once; the top ten hold roughly 7%.

This chain connects TRBV5-1 to TRBJ2-1; the match to TRBD1 covers 9 bases. The sample comprised tumor tissue. The receptor's source is a female donor with papillary thyroid cancer or a benign thyroid nodule (not recorded which). Some clones in this sample may be carry-over from other donors' samples. CDR3 nucleotide sequence: TGCGCCAGCAGCCAAACCGGGACAGGGACGAGCAATGAGCAGTTCTTC. Its translation: CASSQTGTGTSNEQFF.